This entry lists 2 T cell receptor beta chains sequenced from one sample in a study of Ad26.COV2.S vaccination and SARS-CoV-2 variants. Treatment given: over 15 received Ad26.COV2.S at low or high dose, single or two shots; several received placebo; per-sample allocation not given. Sampling was performed 63 days after the first vaccine or placebo injection. The method was immunoSEQ multiplex PCR; TCRdb's version includes in-frame clones alone and lacks a portion of them. This sample has more than 300,000 clones, with roughly 80% found just once. Material: peripheral blood, obtained in a trial of Ad26.COV2.S vaccine versus placebo. These receptors were taken from a person between 18 and 65 years old who received the Ad26.COV2.S COVID-19 vaccine or a placebo.

The chain combines TRBV27 with TRBJ1-2, with D possibly TRBD1 on 6 matching bases. Between the trimmed V and J ends, which lost 3 bases and 7 bases, there was a span of 15 bases. Germline V gives CDR1 MNHEY, CDR2 SMNVEV (reference sequence). The CDR3 has 14 residues. The DNA for the CDR3 is TGTGCCAGCAGTTTGGGGGGACATAGTCTTGGCTACACCTTC. This encodes CASSLGGHSLGYTF.

The chain recombines TRBV9 with TRBJ1-2; D is unclear. This CDR3 contains 13 residues. V was clipped by 4 bases and J by 4 bases, with 11 bases between them. Per the germline V gene, CDR1 is SGDLS and CDR2 is YYNGEE. The CDR3 DNA reads as TGTGCCAGCAGCTCTTTAAATGGCTATGGCTACACCTTC. Translation gives CASSSLNGYGYTF.